Described below is a single T cell receptor (beta chain) sequence and its context. The data stem from a study of T cell changes during pregnancy in multiple sclerosis. TCRdb's copy holds only in-frame clones and misses some; the assay was immunoSEQ multiplex PCR. Of 78,000 or so clones in the sample, approximately 90% are singletons; the top ten hold 2.5% to 3%. The CDR3 spans 14 residues. Looked up from germline, CDR1 is MDHEN and CDR2 is SYDVKM. The ends were cut back, 6 bases at V and 1 base at J, with 13 bases in the middle. The genes are TRBV28 and TRBJ2-7, with D unresolved. The sequence was obtained from a female donor with multiple sclerosis, enrolled in a pregnancy study. Sequenced here: peripheral blood, sampled before pregnancy. The CDR3 DNA reads TGTGCCAGCAGGCCCGCGGTGGAATCCTACGAGCAGTACTTC. Translated, it gives CASRPAVESYEQYF.